This T cell receptor (beta chain) emerged from a study of radiotherapy plus CTLA-4 blockade in lung cancer. Clones were read by immunoSEQ multiplex PCR, and TCRdb kept only the in-frame ones, dropping some. This sample has 100,000 to 150,000 clones; 90% occur once, and the top ten carry roughly 7%. Whole-study results and caveats: Among reported predictors of response, early blood T cell clone dynamics with interferon-beta performed best.

Comments on this clone: The antigen is undetermined.

The V gene end was trimmed by 3 bases and the J gene end by 4 bases; junction bases not matched to a gene: 5. CDR1 and CDR2 (germline): MNHNS, SASEGT. The length of the CDR3 is 16 residues. Sequenced here: peripheral blood, sampled from a patient treated with radiotherapy plus ipilimumab. The V gene is TRBV6-1, the J gene TRBJ2-7, with 14 positions matching TRBD2. The receptor was isolated from a human donor with non-small cell lung cancer that progressed on radiotherapy plus ipilimumab. CDR3 in amino acids: CASSEGGLAGEYEQYF. CDR3 nucleotide sequence: TGTGCCAGCAGTGAGGGGGGACTAGCGGGAGAGTACGAGCAGTACTTC.